This T cell receptor beta chain emerged from a study of T cells expressing NK-cell markers. Study-level findings and limits: The study found dominant NKG2C+ clonotypes at about 1.0-7.0% of CD8+ T cells in over five donors.

Turning to this clonotype: Antigen unknown.

The CDR3 is made up of 14 amino acids. In germline, CDR1 is SGHTA, CDR2 FQGNSA. For TCR beta, cDNA was produced by 5'RACE template switching with UMIs. Each CDR3 protein gets one entry in TCRdb, which reprocessed the 5' RACE reads and gives no DNA. The table lists about 440,000 distinct CDR3 sequences, with 7.3% in the top ten. The sequence came from a woman aged 18-69 years in good health. The chain combines TRBV7-2 with TRBJ2-7. The sequenced sample was blood T cells: a sorted CD56 or NKG2C T cell subset, CD4+ or CD8+ T cells, or bulk PBMC T cells (not recorded which). The CDR3 region is CASSLVGSHYEQYF.